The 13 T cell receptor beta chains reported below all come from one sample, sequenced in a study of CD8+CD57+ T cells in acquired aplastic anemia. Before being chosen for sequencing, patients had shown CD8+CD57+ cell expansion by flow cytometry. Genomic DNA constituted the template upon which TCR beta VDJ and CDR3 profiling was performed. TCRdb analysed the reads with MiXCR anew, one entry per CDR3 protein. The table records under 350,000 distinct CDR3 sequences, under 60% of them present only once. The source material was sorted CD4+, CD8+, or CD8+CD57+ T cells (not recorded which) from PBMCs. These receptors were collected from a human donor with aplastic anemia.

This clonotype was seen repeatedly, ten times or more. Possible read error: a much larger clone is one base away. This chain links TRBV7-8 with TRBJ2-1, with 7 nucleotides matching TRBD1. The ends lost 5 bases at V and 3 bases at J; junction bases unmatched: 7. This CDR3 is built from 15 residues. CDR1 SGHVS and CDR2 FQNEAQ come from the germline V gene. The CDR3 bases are TGTGCCAGCAGCCATATTAGGGACAGCTACAATGAGCAGTTCTTC. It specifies CASSHIRDSYNEQFF.

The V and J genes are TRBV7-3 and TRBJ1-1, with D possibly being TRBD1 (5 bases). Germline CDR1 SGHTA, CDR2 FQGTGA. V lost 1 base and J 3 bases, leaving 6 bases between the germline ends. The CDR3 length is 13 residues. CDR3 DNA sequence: TGTGCCAGCAGCTTAAAAGGGGACACTGAAGCTTTCTTT. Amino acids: CASSLKGDTEAFF.

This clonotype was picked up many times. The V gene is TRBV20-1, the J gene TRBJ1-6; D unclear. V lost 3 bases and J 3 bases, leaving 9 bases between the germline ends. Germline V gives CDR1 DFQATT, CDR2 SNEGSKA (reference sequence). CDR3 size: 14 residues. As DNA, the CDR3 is TGCAGTGCTAGCCGCACAATCTATAATTCACCCCTCCACTTT. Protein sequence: CSASRTIYNSPLHF.

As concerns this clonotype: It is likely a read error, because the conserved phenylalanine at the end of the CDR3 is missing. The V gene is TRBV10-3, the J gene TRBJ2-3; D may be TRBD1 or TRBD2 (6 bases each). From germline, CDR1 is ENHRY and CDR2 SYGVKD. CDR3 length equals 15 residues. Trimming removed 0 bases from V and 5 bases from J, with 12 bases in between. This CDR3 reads CAISESGGSVDTQYS. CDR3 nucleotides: TGTGCCATCAGTGAGTCAGGGGGGAGTGTAGATACGCAGTATTCT.

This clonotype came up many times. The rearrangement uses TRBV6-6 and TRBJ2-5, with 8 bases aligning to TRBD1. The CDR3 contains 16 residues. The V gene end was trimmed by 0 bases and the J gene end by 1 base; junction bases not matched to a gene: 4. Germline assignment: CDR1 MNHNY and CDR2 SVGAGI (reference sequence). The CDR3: CASSYSTGQGQETQYF. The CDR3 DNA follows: TGTGCCAGCAGTTACTCGACTGGACAGGGCCAAGAGACCCAGTACTTC.

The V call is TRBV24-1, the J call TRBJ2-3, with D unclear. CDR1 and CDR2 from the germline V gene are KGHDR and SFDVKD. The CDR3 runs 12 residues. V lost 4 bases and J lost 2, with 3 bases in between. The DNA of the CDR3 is TGTGCCACCAGTGAGGTCACAGATACGCAGTATTTT. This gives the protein CATSEVTDTQYF.

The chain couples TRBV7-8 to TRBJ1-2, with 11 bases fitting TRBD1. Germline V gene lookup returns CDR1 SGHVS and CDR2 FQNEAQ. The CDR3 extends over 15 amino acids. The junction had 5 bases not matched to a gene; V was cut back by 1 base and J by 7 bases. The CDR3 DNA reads TGTGCCAGCAGCTTAGTGGACAGGGGGCAGAGTGGCTACACCTTC. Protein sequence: CASSLVDRGQSGYTF. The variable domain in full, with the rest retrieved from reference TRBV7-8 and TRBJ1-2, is GAGVSQSPRYKVAKRGQDVALRCDPISGHVSLFWYQQALGQGPEFLTYFQNEAQLDKSGLPSDRFFAERPEGSVSTLKIQRTQQEDSAVYLCASSLVDRGQSGYTFGSGTRLTVV.

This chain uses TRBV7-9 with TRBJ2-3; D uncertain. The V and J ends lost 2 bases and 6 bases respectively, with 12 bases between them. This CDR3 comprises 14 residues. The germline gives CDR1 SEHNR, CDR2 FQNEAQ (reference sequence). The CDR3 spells CASSLFRRWDTQYF. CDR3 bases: TGTGCCAGCAGCTTATTTCGCCGGTGGGATACGCAGTATTTT.

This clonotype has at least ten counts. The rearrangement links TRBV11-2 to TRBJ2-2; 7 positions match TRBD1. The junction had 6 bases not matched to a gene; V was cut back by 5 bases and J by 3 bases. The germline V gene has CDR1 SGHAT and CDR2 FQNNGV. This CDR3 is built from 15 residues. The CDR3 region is CASSTRDRDTGELFF. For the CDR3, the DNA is TGTGCCAGCAGCACCAGGGACAGAGACACCGGGGAGCTGTTTTTT.

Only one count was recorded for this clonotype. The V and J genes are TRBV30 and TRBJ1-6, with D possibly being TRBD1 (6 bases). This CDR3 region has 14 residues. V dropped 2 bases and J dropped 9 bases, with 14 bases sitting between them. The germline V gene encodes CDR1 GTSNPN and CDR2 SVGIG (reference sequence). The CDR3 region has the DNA TGTGCCTGGAGTACAGGGCAACCAATTTCACCCCTCCACTTT. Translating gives CAWSTGQPISPLHF. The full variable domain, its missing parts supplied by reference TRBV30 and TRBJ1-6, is SQTIHQWPATLVQPVGSPLSLECTVEGTSNPNLYWYRQAAGRGLQLLFYSVGIGQISSEVPQNLSASRPQDRQFILSSKKLLLSDSGFYLCAWSTGQPISPLHFGNGTRLTVT.

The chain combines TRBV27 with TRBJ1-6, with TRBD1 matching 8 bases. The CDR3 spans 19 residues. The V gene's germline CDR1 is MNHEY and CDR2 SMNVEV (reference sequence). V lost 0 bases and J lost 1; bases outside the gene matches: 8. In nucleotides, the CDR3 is TGTGCCAGCAGTTTATCGAGCGGACAGGGAAGGTCCTATAATTCACCCCTCCACTTT. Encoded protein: CASSLSSGQGRSYNSPLHF.

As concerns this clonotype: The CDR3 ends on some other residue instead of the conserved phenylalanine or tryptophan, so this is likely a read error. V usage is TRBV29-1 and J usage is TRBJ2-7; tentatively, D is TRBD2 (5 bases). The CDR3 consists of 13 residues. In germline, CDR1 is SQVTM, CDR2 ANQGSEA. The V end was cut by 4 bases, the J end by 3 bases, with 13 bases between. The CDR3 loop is CSVACTGNYEQYL. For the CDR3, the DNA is TGCAGCGTTGCCTGTACGGGGAACTACGAGCAGTACCTC.

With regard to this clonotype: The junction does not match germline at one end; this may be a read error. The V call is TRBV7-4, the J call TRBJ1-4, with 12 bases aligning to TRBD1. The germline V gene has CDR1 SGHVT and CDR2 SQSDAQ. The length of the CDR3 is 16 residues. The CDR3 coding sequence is TGTGCCAGCAGCTTAGAAGGGACAGGGGGCTATGAGAAACTGTTTTTT. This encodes CASSLEGTGGYEKLFF.